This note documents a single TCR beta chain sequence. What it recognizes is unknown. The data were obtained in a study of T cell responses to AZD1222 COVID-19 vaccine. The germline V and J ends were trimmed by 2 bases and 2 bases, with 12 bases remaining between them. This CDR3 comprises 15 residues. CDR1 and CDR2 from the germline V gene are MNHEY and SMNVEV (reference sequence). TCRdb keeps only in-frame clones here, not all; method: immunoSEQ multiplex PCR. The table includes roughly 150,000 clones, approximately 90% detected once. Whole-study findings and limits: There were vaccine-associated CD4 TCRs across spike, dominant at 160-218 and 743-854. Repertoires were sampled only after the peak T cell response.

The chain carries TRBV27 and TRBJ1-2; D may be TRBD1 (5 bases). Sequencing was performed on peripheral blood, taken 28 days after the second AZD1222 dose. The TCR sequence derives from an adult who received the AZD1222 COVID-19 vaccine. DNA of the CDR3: TGTGCCAGCAGTTTAGGCGGACAACCCAACTATGGCTACACCTTC. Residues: CASSLGGQPNYGYTF.